This TCR beta chain was sequenced in a study of blood T cell repertoires in COVID-19. Trimming at V came to 5 bases and at J to 5 bases, leaving 7 bases not matched to a gene. Germline V gene sequence: CDR1 MDHEN, CDR2 SYDVKM. CDR3 length: 16 residues. Clones were sequenced by immunoSEQ multiplex PCR, and TCRdb holds only the in-frame ones, with some missing. The repertoire holds about 160,000 clones, around 93% seen once, with around 4.6% in the top ten. J is TRBJ2-5 and V is TRBV28; TRBD2 matches 14 bases. The sequence came from a woman in her 50s with acute or convalescent COVID-19. Sequencing was done on a sample of peripheral blood. CDR3 amino acids: CASSPSTSGRGETQYF. The CDR3 coding sequence is TGTGCCAGCAGTCCCTCGACTAGCGGGAGGGGGGAGACCCAGTACTTC.